The 19 T cell receptor beta chains listed next were all sequenced from one sample in a study of CD8 T cells in ankylosing spondylitis. TCRdb re-called the 5' RACE reads through MiXCR, storing one row per CDR3 protein. The sample consists of about 340,000 distinct CDR3 sequences, approximately 8.2% of them appearing once. These receptors are not linked to any known antigen. Findings of the study overall: Ankylosing spondylitis blood appeared to carry a characteristic TCR beta motif of roughly eight highly homologous variants.

The material sequenced was blood, either unsorted or a sorted T cell fraction (not recorded which). Receptor source: a male donor with ankylosing spondylitis.

This clonotype was counted only a few times. V gene TRBV5-1 combines with J gene TRBJ2-7; weak D call: TRBD2 (5 bases). V lost 4 bases and J lost 8, with 16 bases in between. The germline CDR1 and CDR2 sequences are SGHRS and YFSETQ. The CDR3 is 13 amino acids. CDR3 in DNA: TGCGCCAGCAGCCCCGGCATGGGGAGCAAGCAGTACTTC. It codes for CASSPGMGSKQYF. The complete variable domain, with remaining parts taken from reference TRBV5-1 and TRBJ2-7, reads KAGVTQTPRYLIKTRGQQVTLSCSPISGHRSVSWYQQTPGQGLQFLFEYFSETQRNKGNFPGRFSGRQFSNSRSEMNVSTLELGDSALYLCASSPGMGSKQYFGPGTRLTVT.

By frequency in the sample, this clonotype is large. The chain recombines TRBV20-1 with TRBJ2-3; D is perhaps TRBD2 (5 bases). This CDR3 comprises 13 residues. Germline CDR1 is DFQATT and CDR2 is SNEGSKA (reference sequence). V gave up 1 base and J gave up 1 base, with 6 bases separating them. The CDR3 sequence: CSARVGGTDTQYF. DNA of the CDR3: TGCAGTGCTAGAGTCGGGGGCACAGATACGCAGTATTTT.

In this sample, this clonotype turned up a few times. The rearrangement links TRBV19 to TRBJ2-7; D is unclear. The CDR3 is made up of 15 amino acids. V was trimmed by 2 bases and J by 2 bases, leaving 13 bases between them. The germline V gene encodes CDR1 LNHDA and CDR2 SQIVND (reference sequence). This chain's CDR3 is CASSISRRIAYEQYF. The CDR3 bases are TGTGCCAGTAGTATAAGTCGACGGATTGCCTACGAGCAGTACTTC. Full variable domain (rest looked up from reference TRBV19 and TRBJ2-7): DGGITQSPKYLFRKEGQNVTLSCEQNLNHDAMYWYRQDPGQGLRLIYYSQIVNDFQKGDIAEGYSVSREKKESFPLTVTSAQKNPTAFYLCASSISRRIAYEQYFGPGTRLTVT.

This clonotype was seen at least ten times. This sequence joins TRBV10-3 and TRBJ2-1; the match to TRBD2 covers 9 bases. The germline gives CDR1 ENHRY, CDR2 SYGVKD. There are 15 residues in the CDR3. With 8 bases clipped from V and 0 bases from J, the junction kept 5 bases outside the gene matches. The CDR3 DNA reads TGTGCCATCGCAGCTAGCGGGACCTCCTACAATGAGCAGTTCTTC. Protein: CAIAASGTSYNEQFF.

The chain uses TRBV28 and TRBJ2-7; 12 bases are a match to TRBD2. Germline V lookup: CDR1 MDHEN, CDR2 SYDVKM. This CDR3 region has 16 residues. The trim removed 6 bases at V and 6 bases at J, leaving 12 bases unmatched. CDR3 region: CASRLTSGLAGREQYF. The CDR3, as DNA: TGTGCCAGCAGACTAACATCGGGACTAGCGGGCCGCGAGCAGTACTTC.

The genes are TRBV5-5 and TRBJ1-1; 9 bases line up with TRBD1. CDR1 SGHKS and CDR2 YYEKEE come from the germline V gene (reference sequence). J was trimmed by 4 bases and V by 0 bases; bases with no gene match: 13. The CDR3 loop spans 18 amino acids. The CDR3 reads CASSLVLGEGTGTTEAFF. CDR3 in DNA: TGTGCCAGCAGCTTGGTCCTCGGGGAGGGGACAGGGACCACTGAAGCTTTCTTT.

The rearrangement joins TRBV5-1 to TRBJ2-7, with TRBD1 identical over 7 bases. Germline V lookup: CDR1 SGHRS, CDR2 YFSETQ. This CDR3 region has 14 residues. V lost 2 bases, J lost 6 bases, and 8 bases stayed unmatched. CDR3 residues: CASSFGRGSGEQYF. The DNA of the CDR3 is TGCGCCAGCAGCTTTGGCAGGGGGTCGGGCGAGCAGTACTTC.

The chain has TRBV28 and TRBJ2-7; D is undetermined. The CDR3 has 13 amino acids. In germline, CDR1 is MDHEN, CDR2 SYDVKM. Deletions cut 5 bases from V and 3 bases from J, with 11 bases between. The CDR3 DNA follows: TGTGCCAGCAGTCCCCCTTTCAACTACGAGCAGTACTTC. This encodes CASSPPFNYEQYF. The full variable domain, with the rest looked up from reference TRBV28 and TRBJ2-7, is DVKVTQSSRYLVKRTGEKVFLECVQDMDHENMFWYRQDPGLGLRLIYFSYDVKMKEKGDIPEGYSVSREKKERFSLILESASTNQTSMYLCASSPPFNYEQYFGPGTRLTVT.

Ten or more counts support this clonotype. This chain joins TRBV12-3 or TRBV12-4 and TRBJ1-4, with TRBD1 as a possible D gene (5 bases). The CDR3 runs 15 residues. The V gene lost 5 bases and the J gene lost 3 bases, with 13 bases spanning the gap. CDR3 protein: CASSHRSGANEKLFF. The CDR3 nucleotides read TGTGCCAGCAGTCACAGGTCCGGGGCTAATGAAAAACTGTTTTTT.

V gene TRBV14 combines with J gene TRBJ2-5; D possibly corresponds to TRBD2 (7 bases). V lost 4 bases and J 7 bases, leaving 16 bases between the germline ends. CDR1 SGHDN and CDR2 FVKESK come from the germline V gene. The CDR3 length is 14 residues. In DNA form, the CDR3 reads TGTGCCAGCAGCCCACTCGGGGGGCTGAGGACCCAGTACTTC. Translating gives CASSPLGGLRTQYF.

At least ten counts were recorded for this clonotype. The chain has TRBV24-1 and TRBJ2-3, with 8 bases fitting TRBD1. Germline V gene data show CDR1 as KGHDR and CDR2 as SFDVKD. This CDR3 is built from 18 residues. The ends lost 5 bases at V and 5 bases at J; junction bases unmatched: 17. The CDR3 region is CATSVLLAFQGAKDTQYF. The CDR3 coding sequence is TGTGCCACCAGTGTCCTTTTGGCCTTCCAGGGGGCGAAAGATACGCAGTATTTT.

This clonotype showed up many times. The gene calls are TRBV25-1 and TRBJ2-3; D unclear. Germline V gene data show CDR1 as MGHDK and CDR2 as SYGVNS. CDR3 length equals 13 residues. V was clipped by 1 base and J by 8 bases, with 10 bases between them. CDR3 amino acids: CASSELQGRTQYF. The CDR3, as DNA: TGTGCCAGCAGTGAATTACAAGGTCGTACGCAGTATTTT.

This clonotype was found many times. CDR3 region: CASSERQGVNYGYTF. The CDR3 DNA reads as TGTGCCAGCTCCGAACGACAGGGAGTAAACTATGGCTACACCTTC. The chain links TRBV18 to TRBJ1-2; TRBD1 aligns across 7 bases. CDR1 and CDR2 from the germline V gene are KGHSH and LQKENI. This CDR3 comprises 15 residues. Trimming took 6 bases from V and 2 from J; bases not matched to a gene: 9.

V and J are TRBV20-1 and TRBJ2-7, with D hard to call. Germline V gives CDR1 DFQATT, CDR2 SNEGSKA (reference sequence). Trimming shortened V by 3 bases and J by 3 bases, and 9 bases separated the two germline ends. The CDR3 is made up of 12 amino acids. The chain's CDR3 is CSARIGFYEQYF. CDR3 bases: TGCAGTGCTAGGATCGGGTTCTACGAGCAGTACTTC.

This clonotype was found many times. This sequence joins TRBV2 and TRBJ2-1; D uncertain. Germline V gives CDR1 SNHLY, CDR2 FYNNEI. This CDR3 is built from 16 residues. Trimming cost V 4 bases and J 8 bases, with 21 bases left between them. The CDR3 sequence is CASSVNPLGYSDEQFF. In nucleotides, the CDR3 is TGTGCCAGCAGTGTGAACCCACTCGGGTACTCGGATGAGCAGTTCTTC.

This clonotype was observed at least ten times. This chain links TRBV28 with TRBJ2-5; TRBD2 aligns across 7 bases. This CDR3 is 14 amino acids long. Germline CDR1 MDHEN, CDR2 SYDVKM. V lost 5 bases, J lost 1 base, and 4 bases stayed unmatched. DNA for the CDR3: TGTGCCAGCAGTGTAGCGGGCAGCCAAGAGACCCAGTACTTC. As protein: CASSVAGSQETQYF.

This clonotype showed up just a few times. The chain links TRBV7-9 to TRBJ2-7, with D hard to call. This CDR3 is built from 15 residues. Trimming removed 5 bases at V and 3 bases at J, with 17 bases between. CDR1 is SEHNR, CDR2 FQNEAQ, per germline (reference sequence). The CDR3 sequence is CASSPGPSHFYEQYF. The CDR3 region has the DNA TGTGCCAGCAGCCCAGGTCCGTCCCACTTCTACGAGCAGTACTTC.

This clonotype has just a few counts. The V and J genes are TRBV5-1 and TRBJ2-1, with 9 bases matching TRBD2. This CDR3 comprises 15 residues. Unmatched junction bases numbered 8, after V lost 0 bases and J lost 10 bases. Germline V gives CDR1 SGHRS, CDR2 YFSETQ. The CDR3 region has the DNA TGCGCCAGCAGCTTGGGGGTAGCGGGAGCTACGGAGCAGTTCTTC. Its protein product is CASSLGVAGATEQFF. The variable domain in full, completed from reference TRBV5-1 and TRBJ2-1, reads KAGVTQTPRYLIKTRGQQVTLSCSPISGHRSVSWYQQTPGQGLQFLFEYFSETQRNKGNFPGRFSGRQFSNSRSEMNVSTLELGDSALYLCASSLGVAGATEQFFGPGTRLTVL.

V and J are TRBV5-1 and TRBJ2-1; D possibly corresponds to TRBD2 (6 bases). CDR3 length equals 15 residues. V lost 3 bases and J lost 10, with 20 bases in between. Germline assignment: CDR1 SGHRS and CDR2 YFSETQ. In nucleotides, the CDR3 is TGCGCCAGCAGCTCTCGACTAGATGGGGCTGACGAGCAGTTCTTC. Its translation: CASSSRLDGADEQFF.